The 12 T cell receptor beta chains presented below share a single source sample, sequenced in a study of T cell responses to AZD1222 COVID-19 vaccine. Clones were sequenced by immunoSEQ multiplex PCR, and TCRdb holds only the in-frame ones, with some missing. In the table there are fewer than 150,000 clones, about 89% of which are singletons. The sample consisted of peripheral blood, taken 28 days after the second AZD1222 dose. Receptors were obtained from an adult who received the AZD1222 COVID-19 vaccine.

DNA of the CDR3: TGTGCCAGCAGCTTAAAGCTCTATGGCTACACCTTC. This sequence encodes CASSLKLYGYTF. The chain joins TRBV5-6 to TRBJ1-2, with no clear D. This CDR3 has 12 residues. V was clipped by 2 bases and J by 4 bases, with 6 bases between them. Looked up from germline, CDR1 is SGHDT and CDR2 is YYEEEE.

The chain employs TRBV19 and TRBJ1-1, with a tentative D call TRBD1 (6 bases). CDR1 LNHDA and CDR2 SQIVND come from the germline V gene (reference sequence). With 6 bases removed from V and 2 bases from J, the gap between germline ends came to 13 bases. The CDR3 totals 14 residues. In DNA, the CDR3 is TGTGCCAGTAGACCCGGGACACGCAACACTGAAGCTTTCTTT. This encodes CASRPGTRNTEAFF.

The chain is built from TRBV7-2 and TRBJ1-5; D is possibly TRBD1 (5 bases). The germline CDR1 and CDR2 sequences are SGHTA and FQGNSA. Trimming removed 1 base from V and 7 bases from J, with 14 bases in between. The CDR3 runs to 15 residues. The CDR3 DNA sequence: TGTGCCAGCAGCTTAGTCGGGGACTCGAGGCAGCCCCAGCATTTT. The encoded protein is CASSLVGDSRQPQHF.

V usage is TRBV10-3 and J usage is TRBJ1-4; TRBD1 is a possible D gene (6 bases). The CDR3 totals 14 residues. Trimming pared 3 bases from V and 4 bases from J, leaving 9 bases between. CDR1 is ENHRY, CDR2 SYGVKD, per germline. In DNA form, the CDR3 reads TGTGCCATCAGTGATACAGGGAATAATGAAAAACTGTTTTTT. Amino acid sequence: CAISDTGNNEKLFF.

V usage is TRBV20-1 and J usage is TRBJ1-2, with D uncertain. V lost 3 bases to trimming and J lost 2 bases, with 4 bases between them. Germline-derived CDR1 and CDR2 are DFQATT and SNEGSKA (reference sequence). There are 11 residues in the CDR3. CDR3 region: CSASRNYGYTF. The DNA for the CDR3 is TGCAGTGCTAGTCGGAACTATGGCTACACCTTC.

As to this clone: This sample includes further DNA sequences coding for the same CDR3. The chain is built from TRBV18 and TRBJ2-5; 11 nucleotides line up with TRBD1. This CDR3 region has 14 residues. CDR1 and CDR2 (germline): KGHSH, LQKENI. The junction had 1 base not matched to a gene; V was cut back by 3 bases and J by 4 bases. In nucleotides, the CDR3 is TGTGCCAGCTCACCGGGACAGGGGGGAGAGACCCAGTACTTC. Translating it yields CASSPGQGGETQYF.

The V gene is TRBV15, the J gene TRBJ1-4; 7 positions agree with TRBD1. CDR1 and CDR2 from the germline V gene are LNHNV and YYDKDF (reference sequence). This CDR3 spans 14 amino acids. The trim removed 5 bases at V and 3 bases at J, leaving 3 bases unmatched. CDR3 coding DNA: TGTGCCACCAGCTCGGGACAGCCTAATGAAAAACTGTTTTTT. It specifies CATSSGQPNEKLFF.

This chain uses TRBV9 with TRBJ1-5, with 9 bases lining up with TRBD1. J lost 9 bases, V lost 4 bases, and 11 bases had no gene match. CDR3 size: 15 residues. In germline, CDR1 is SGDLS, CDR2 YYNGEE. The CDR3 sequence is CASSIGTGLGSPQHF. Written as DNA, the CDR3 is TGTGCCAGCAGCATAGGGACAGGGCTTGGGTCGCCCCAGCATTTT.

The chain carries TRBV5-1 and TRBJ2-1; D is uncertain. CDR1 is SGHRS and CDR2 is YFSETQ in the germline V gene. The V and J ends lost 10 bases and 4 bases respectively, with 12 bases between them. The CDR3 covers 12 residues. The CDR3, as DNA: TGCGCCTGTGGCTTGGGGTACAATGAGCAGTTCTTC. It yields the protein CACGLGYNEQFF.

The chain is built from TRBV6-5 and TRBJ1-1; weak D call: TRBD1 (6 bases). CDR1 is MNHEY and CDR2 is SVGAGI in the germline V gene. The V end lost 10 bases, the J end lost 0 bases, and 12 bases lay between the germline ends. This CDR3 is 13 amino acids long. The CDR3 region has the DNA TGTGCCACTAGAGGACAGTTGAACACTGAAGCTTTCTTT. Protein sequence: CATRGQLNTEAFF.

V gene TRBV12-3 or TRBV12-4 combines with J gene TRBJ1-3, with unresolved D. This CDR3 has 13 residues. Trimming left V 7 bases short and J 2 bases short, with 9 bases between. The CDR3 coding sequence is TGTGCCAGCACCTATGAGCCTGGAAACACCATATATTTT. Amino acids: CASTYEPGNTIYF.

This clone has only one observation. The chain has TRBV12-3 or TRBV12-4 and TRBJ2-7, with D perhaps TRBD2 (6 bases). V dropped 4 bases and J dropped 7 bases, with 8 bases sitting between them. CDR3 length equals 11 residues. The CDR3 here is CASSSRGEQYF. As DNA, the CDR3 is TGTGCCAGCAGTTCTCGGGGGGAGCAGTACTTC.